The text below deals with one T cell receptor beta chain. Its antigen remains unidentified. The ends lost 5 bases at V and 9 bases at J; junction bases unmatched: 9. The CDR3 has 16 residues. CDR1 is SGHNT, CDR2 YENEEA, per germline. The data were obtained in a study of cytomegalovirus exposure and HLA in healthy donors. Study-wide results and limits: The classifier was said to identify cytomegalovirus status with high specificity and sensitivity. Many donors carried some public TCRs, although rarity characterized most TCR sequences.

Researchers ran the PCR with 60 Vbeta and 13 Jbeta primers. Sequencing was performed with immunoSEQ multiplex PCR; in TCRdb, only in-frame clones are kept and a portion is missing. The profile shows about 130,000 clones, 70% to 80% of them singletons. This receptor was obtained from a human donor in good health. Sequenced sample: PBMCs. This chain joins TRBV11-3 and TRBJ2-1; the match to TRBD2 covers 14 bases. For the CDR3, the DNA is TGTGCCAGCAGCCCCGGGACTAGCGGGAGAGGGGGTGAGCAGTTCTTC. Protein product: CASSPGTSGRGGEQFF.